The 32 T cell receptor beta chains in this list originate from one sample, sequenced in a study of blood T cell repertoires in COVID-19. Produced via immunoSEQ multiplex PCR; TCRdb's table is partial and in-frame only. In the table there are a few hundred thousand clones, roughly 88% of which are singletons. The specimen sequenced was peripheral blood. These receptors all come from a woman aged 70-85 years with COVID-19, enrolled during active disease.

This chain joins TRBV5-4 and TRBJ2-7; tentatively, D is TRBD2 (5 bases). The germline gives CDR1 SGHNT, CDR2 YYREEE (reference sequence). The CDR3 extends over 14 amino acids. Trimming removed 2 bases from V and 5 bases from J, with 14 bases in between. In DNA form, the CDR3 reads TGTGCCAGCAGCTTAAGAGGGCGCGTAGACGAGCAGTACTTC. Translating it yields CASSLRGRVDEQYF.

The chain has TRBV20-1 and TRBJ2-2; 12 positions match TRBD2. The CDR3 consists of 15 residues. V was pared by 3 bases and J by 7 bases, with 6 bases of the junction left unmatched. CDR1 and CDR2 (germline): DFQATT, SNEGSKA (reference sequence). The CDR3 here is CSASRLAGVGGELFF. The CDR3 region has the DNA TGCAGTGCTAGTAGACTAGCGGGAGTCGGCGGGGAGCTGTTTTTT.

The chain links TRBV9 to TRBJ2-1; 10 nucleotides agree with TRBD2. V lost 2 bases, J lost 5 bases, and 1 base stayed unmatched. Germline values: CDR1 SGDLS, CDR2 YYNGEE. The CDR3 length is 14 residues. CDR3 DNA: TGTGCCAGCAGCGTCGGACTAGCGGACAATGAGCAGTTCTTC. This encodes CASSVGLADNEQFF.

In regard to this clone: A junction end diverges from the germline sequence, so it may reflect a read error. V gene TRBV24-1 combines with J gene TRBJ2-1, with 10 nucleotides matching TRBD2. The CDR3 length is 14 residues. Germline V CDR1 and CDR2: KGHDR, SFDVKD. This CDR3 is CATSDLGLAEDRVF. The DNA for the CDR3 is TGTGCCACCAGTGACCTTGGACTAGCGGAAGACCGGGTCTTC.

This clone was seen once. The CDR3 bases are TGCGCCACCCAAGAACAGGGAATAGGCAACACAGATACGCAGTATTTT. Its translation is CATQEQGIGNTDTQYF. This rearrangement joins TRBV5-1 to TRBJ2-3; maybe TRBD1 (6 bases). The CDR3 is 16 residues long. CDR1 and CDR2 (germline): SGHRS, YFSETQ. Trimming left V 9 bases short and J 2 bases short, with 22 bases between.

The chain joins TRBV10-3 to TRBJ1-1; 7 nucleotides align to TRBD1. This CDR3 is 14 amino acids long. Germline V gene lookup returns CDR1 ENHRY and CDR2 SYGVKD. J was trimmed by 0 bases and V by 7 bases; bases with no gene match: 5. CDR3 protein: CAINTRGLNTEAFF. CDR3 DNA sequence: TGTGCCATCAACACAAGGGGGCTGAACACTGAAGCTTTCTTT.

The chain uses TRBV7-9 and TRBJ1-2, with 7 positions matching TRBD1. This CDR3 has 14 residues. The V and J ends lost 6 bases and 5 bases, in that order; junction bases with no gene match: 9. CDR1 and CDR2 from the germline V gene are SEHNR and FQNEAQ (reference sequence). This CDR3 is CASRPQGQGYGYTF. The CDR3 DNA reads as TGTGCCAGCAGACCACAGGGGCAAGGATATGGCTACACCTTC.

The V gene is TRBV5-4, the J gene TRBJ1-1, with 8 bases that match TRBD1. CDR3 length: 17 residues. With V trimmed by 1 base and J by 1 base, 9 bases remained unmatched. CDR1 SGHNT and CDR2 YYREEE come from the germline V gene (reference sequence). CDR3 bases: TGTGCCAGCAGCTTGTGGGGGGCTGGACAGGGGAACACTGAAGCTTTCTTT. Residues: CASSLWGAGQGNTEAFF.

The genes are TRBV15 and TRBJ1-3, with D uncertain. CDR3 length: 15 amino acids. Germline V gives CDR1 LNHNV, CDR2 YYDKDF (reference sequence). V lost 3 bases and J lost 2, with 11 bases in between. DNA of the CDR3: TGTGCCACCAGCAGGGCTATCGGGGCTGGAAACACCATATATTTT. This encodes CATSRAIGAGNTIYF. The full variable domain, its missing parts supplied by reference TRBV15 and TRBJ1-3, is DAMVIQNPRYQVTQFGKPVTLSCSQTLNHNVMYWYQQKSSQAPKLLFHYYDKDFNNEADTPDNFQSRRPNTSFCFLDIRSPGLGDTAMYLCATSRAIGAGNTIYFGEGSWLTVV.

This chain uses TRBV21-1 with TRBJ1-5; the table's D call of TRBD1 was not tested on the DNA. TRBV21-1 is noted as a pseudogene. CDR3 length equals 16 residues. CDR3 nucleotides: TGTGCCAGCAGCAAGCCCCTACAGGGGAACAATCAGCCCCAGCATTTT. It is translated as CASSKPLQGNNQPQHF.

CDR3 sequence: CASSLSVGGPATDTQYF. CDR3 bases: TGTGCCAGCAGTTTATCTGTGGGAGGCCCTGCCACAGATACGCAGTATTTT. This chain uses TRBV27 with TRBJ2-3; D possibly corresponds to TRBD2 (6 bases). Germline V gene lookup returns CDR1 MNHEY and CDR2 SMNVEV (reference sequence). CDR3 length: 17 residues. V was clipped by 0 bases and J by 2 bases, with 15 bases between them.

The DNA of the CDR3 is TGCGCCAGCAGCGTTGGGACAGGGGTCGAAAAACTGTTTTTT. Protein: CASSVGTGVEKLFF. The chain combines TRBV5-1 with TRBJ1-4, with TRBD1 matching 10 bases. Losses at the gene ends were 4 bases for V and 8 bases for J; bases not matched to a gene: 5. Germline CDR1 SGHRS, CDR2 YFSETQ. The CDR3 length is 14 residues.

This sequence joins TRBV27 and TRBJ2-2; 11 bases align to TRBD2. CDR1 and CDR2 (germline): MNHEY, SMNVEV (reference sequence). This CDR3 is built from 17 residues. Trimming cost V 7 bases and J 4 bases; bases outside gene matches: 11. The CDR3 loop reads CASTPLLAGDSTGELFF. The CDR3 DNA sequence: TGTGCCAGCACCCCCTTACTAGCGGGAGATAGCACCGGGGAGCTGTTTTTT.

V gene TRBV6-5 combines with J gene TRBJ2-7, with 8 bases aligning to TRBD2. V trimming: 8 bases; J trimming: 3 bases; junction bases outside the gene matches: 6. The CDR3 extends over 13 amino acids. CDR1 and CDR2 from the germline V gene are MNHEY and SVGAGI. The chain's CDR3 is CASEAGADYEQYF. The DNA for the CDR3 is TGTGCCAGCGAAGCGGGAGCGGACTACGAGCAGTACTTC.

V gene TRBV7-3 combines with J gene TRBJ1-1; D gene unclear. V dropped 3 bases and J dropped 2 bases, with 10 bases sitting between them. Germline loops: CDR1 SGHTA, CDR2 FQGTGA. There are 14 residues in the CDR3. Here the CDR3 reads CASSLGGQNTEAFF. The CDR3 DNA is TGTGCCAGCAGCTTGGGAGGGCAAAACACTGAAGCTTTCTTT.

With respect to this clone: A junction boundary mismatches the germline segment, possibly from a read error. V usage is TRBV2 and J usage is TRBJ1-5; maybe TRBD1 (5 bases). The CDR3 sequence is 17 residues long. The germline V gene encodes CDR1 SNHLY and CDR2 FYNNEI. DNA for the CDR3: TGTGCCAGCAGCGAAGCTTCGGGGGGGGGAAGCAATCAGCCCCAGCATTTT. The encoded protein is CASSEASGGGSNQPQHF. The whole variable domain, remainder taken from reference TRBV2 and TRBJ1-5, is EPEVTQTPSHQVTQMGQEVILRCVPISNHLYFYWYRQILGQKVEFLVSFYNNEISEKSEIFDDQFSVERPDGSNFTLKIRSTKLEDSAMYFCASSEASGGGSNQPQHFGDGTRLSIL.

CDR3 in DNA: TGCGCCAGCAGCCAAGATGTCCGGGAACAATACGAGCAGTACTTC. This translates into CASSQDVREQYEQYF. The gene calls are TRBV4-1 and TRBJ2-7; tentative D call: TRBD2 (5 bases). The CDR3 covers 15 residues. The germline V gene has CDR1 MGHRA and CDR2 YSYEKL. Trimming took 0 bases from V and 4 from J, leaving 13 bases between them.

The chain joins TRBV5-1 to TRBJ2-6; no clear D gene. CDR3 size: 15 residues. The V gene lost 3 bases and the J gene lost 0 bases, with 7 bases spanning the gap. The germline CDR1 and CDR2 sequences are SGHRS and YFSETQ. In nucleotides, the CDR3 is TGCGCCAGCAGCTATGAGATCTCTGGGGCCAACGTCCTGACTTTC. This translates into CASSYEISGANVLTF.

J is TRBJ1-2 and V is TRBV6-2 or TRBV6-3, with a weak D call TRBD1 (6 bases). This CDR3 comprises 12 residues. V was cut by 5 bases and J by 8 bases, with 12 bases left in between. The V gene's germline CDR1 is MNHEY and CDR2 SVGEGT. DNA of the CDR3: TGTGCCAGCAGTGCAGACAGGCGCGGCTACACCTTC. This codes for CASSADRRGYTF.

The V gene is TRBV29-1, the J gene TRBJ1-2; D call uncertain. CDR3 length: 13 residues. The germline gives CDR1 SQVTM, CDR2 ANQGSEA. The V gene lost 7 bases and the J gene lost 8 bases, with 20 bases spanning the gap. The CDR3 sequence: CSAPAGIGAGYTF. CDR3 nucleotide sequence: TGCAGCGCCCCGGCCGGGATCGGAGCCGGCTACACCTTC.

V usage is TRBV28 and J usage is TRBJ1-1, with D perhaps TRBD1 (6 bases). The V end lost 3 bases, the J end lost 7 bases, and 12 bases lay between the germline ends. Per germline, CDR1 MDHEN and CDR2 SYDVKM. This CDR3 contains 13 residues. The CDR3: CASSLAQGGEAFF. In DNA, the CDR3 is TGTGCCAGCAGTTTGGCCCAAGGGGGTGAAGCTTTCTTT.

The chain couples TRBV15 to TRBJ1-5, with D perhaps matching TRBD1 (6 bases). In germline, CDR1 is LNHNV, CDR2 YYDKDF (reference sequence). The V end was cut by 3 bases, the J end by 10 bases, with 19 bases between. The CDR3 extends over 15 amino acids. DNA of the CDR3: TGTGCCACCAGCAGCGTCGGGGGGCGAATTAGACCCCAGCATTTT. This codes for CATSSVGGRIRPQHF.

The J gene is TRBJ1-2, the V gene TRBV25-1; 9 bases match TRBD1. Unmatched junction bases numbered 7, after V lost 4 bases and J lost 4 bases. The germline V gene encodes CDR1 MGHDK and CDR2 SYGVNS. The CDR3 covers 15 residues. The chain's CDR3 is CASSGGQGWGYGYTF. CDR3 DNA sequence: TGTGCCAGCAGTGGGGGACAGGGCTGGGGCTATGGCTACACCTTC.

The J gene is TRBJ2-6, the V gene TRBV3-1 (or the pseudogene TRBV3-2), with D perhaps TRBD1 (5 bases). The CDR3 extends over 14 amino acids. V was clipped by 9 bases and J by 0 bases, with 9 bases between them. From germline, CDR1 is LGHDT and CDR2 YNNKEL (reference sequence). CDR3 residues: CASNQGSGANVLTF. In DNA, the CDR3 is TGTGCCAGTAACCAGGGCTCTGGGGCCAACGTCCTGACTTTC.

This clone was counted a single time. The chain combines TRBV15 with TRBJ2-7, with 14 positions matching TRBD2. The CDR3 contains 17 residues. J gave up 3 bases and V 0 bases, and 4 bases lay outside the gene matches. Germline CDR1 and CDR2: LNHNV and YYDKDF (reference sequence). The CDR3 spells CATSRDQGLAGDYEQYF. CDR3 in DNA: TGTGCCACCAGCAGAGATCAGGGACTAGCGGGAGACTACGAGCAGTACTTC.

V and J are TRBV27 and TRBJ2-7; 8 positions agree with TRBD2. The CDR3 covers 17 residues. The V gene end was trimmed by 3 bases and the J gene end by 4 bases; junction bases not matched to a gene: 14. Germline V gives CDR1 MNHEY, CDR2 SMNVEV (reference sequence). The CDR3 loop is CASSFSITPAGEYEQYF. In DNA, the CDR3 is TGTGCCAGCAGTTTCTCCATAACGCCAGCGGGGGAATACGAGCAGTACTTC.

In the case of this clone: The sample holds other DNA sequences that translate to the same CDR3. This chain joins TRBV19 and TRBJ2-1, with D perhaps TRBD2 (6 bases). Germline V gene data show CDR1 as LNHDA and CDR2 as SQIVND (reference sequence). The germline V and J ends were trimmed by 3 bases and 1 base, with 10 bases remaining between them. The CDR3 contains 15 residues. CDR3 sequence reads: CASSIFGSSYNEQFF. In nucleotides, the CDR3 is TGTGCCAGTAGTATCTTCGGGAGTTCCTACAATGAGCAGTTCTTC. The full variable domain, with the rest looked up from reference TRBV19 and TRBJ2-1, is DGGITQSPKYLFRKEGQNVTLSCEQNLNHDAMYWYRQDPGQGLRLIYYSQIVNDFQKGDIAEGYSVSREKKESFPLTVTSAQKNPTAFYLCASSIFGSSYNEQFFGPGTRLTVL.

This chain's CDR3 is CASSPYQGNTQYF. CDR3 in DNA: TGTGCCAGCAGTCCATACCAGGGCAATACGCAGTATTTT. The gene calls are TRBV27 and TRBJ2-3; a possible D gene is TRBD1 (5 bases). Germline V gene data show CDR1 as MNHEY and CDR2 as SMNVEV (reference sequence). The length of the CDR3 is 13 residues. Between the trimmed V and J ends, which lost 5 bases and 7 bases, there was a span of 13 bases.

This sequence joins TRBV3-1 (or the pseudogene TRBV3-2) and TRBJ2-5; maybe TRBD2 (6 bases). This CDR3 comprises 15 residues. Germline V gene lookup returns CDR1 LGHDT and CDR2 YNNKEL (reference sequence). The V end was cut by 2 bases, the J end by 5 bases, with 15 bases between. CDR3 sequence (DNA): TGTGCCAGCAGCCAAACGAACCTAGCGAGGGAGACCCAGTACTTC. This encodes CASSQTNLARETQYF.

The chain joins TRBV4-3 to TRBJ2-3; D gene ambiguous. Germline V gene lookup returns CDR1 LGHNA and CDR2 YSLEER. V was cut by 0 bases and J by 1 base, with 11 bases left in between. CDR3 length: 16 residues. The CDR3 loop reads CASSQEFRAGTDTQYF. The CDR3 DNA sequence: TGCGCCAGCAGCCAAGAATTCCGCGCGGGCACAGATACGCAGTATTTT.

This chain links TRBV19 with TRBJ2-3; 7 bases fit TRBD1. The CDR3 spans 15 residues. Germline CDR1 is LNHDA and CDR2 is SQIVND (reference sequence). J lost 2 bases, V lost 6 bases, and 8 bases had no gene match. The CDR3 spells CASSIGQVITDTQYF. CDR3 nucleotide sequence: TGTGCCAGTAGCATTGGACAGGTAATCACAGATACGCAGTATTTT.

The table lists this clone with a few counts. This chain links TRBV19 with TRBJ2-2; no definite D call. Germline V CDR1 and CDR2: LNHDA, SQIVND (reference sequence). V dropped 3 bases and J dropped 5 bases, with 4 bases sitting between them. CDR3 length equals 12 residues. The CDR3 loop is CASSITTGELFF. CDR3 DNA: TGTGCCAGTAGTATCACTACCGGGGAGCTGTTTTTT.